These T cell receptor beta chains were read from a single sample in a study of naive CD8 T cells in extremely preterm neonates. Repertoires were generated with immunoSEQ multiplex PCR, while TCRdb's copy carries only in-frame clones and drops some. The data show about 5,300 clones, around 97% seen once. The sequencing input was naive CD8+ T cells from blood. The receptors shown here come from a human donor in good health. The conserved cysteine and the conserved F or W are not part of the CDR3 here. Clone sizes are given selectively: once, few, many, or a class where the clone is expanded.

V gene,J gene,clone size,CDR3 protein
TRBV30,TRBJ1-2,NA,AWSVLGQGEEGYT
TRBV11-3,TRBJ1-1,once,ASSASQGANTEAF
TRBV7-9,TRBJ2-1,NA,ASSGDREYNEQF
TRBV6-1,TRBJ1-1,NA,ASLETGDTEAF
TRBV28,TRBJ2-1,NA,ASSLPLAGAYNEQF
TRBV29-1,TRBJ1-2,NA,SVGPGDRPPT
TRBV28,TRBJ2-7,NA,ASSPLAGGPQSEQY
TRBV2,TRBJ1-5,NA,ASSVGAEHSNQPQH
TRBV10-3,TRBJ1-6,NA,AISESGHQSSYNSPLH
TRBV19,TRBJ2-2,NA,ASSGRGITGELF
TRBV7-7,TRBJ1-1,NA,ASSLDLGAEAF
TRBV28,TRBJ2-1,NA,ATRLGTSYNEQF
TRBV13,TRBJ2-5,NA,ASSLSFQSGETQY
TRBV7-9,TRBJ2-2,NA,ASSAPTGGGITGELF
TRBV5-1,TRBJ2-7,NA,ASSPGQIYEQY
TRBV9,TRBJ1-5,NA,ASSQSGDQPQH
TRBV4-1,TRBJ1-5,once,ASSQEQTGYSNQPQH
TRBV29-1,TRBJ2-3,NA,SVRLVKSDTQY
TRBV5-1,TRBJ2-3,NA,ASSLVVGGTDTQY
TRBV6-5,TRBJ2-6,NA,ASSPAGVGANVLT
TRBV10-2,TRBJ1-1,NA,ASSEFQGRIVTEAF
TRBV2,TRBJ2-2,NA,ASSGRVWELF
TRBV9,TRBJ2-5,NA,ASSPDGETQY
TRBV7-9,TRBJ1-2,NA,ASNGGRHYGYT
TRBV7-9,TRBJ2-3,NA,ASSMTGPRDTQY
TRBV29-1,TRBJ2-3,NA,SGDRGPGTDTQY
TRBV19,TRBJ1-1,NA,ASSYVRDIPSEAF
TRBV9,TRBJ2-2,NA,ASSAPAGLGTGELF